The 21 T cell receptor beta chains presented below share a single source sample, sequenced in a study of CD8 T cells in ankylosing spondylitis. Using its own MiXCR run on the 5' RACE reads, TCRdb lists one record per CDR3 protein. This sample has some 140,000 distinct CDR3 sequences; roughly 10% occur once, and the top ten carry around 4.1%. The sample comprised blood, either unsorted or a sorted T cell fraction (not recorded which). These receptors were obtained from a female donor with ankylosing spondylitis or in good health (not recorded which).

V usage is TRBV7-3 and J usage is TRBJ2-1; maybe TRBD1 (8 bases). V was trimmed by 1 base and J by 9 bases, leaving 16 bases between them. The CDR3 length is 15 residues. CDR1 is SGHTA, CDR2 FQGTGA, per germline. CDR3 sequence reads: CASSLRLAGQGEQFF. The DNA for the CDR3 is TGTGCCAGCAGCTTAAGACTAGCCGGACAGGGTGAGCAGTTCTTC.

This clonotype occurred many times. This chain connects TRBV27 to TRBJ2-1; D is undetermined. Germline-derived CDR1 and CDR2 are MNHEY and SMNVEV (reference sequence). The V and J ends lost 3 bases and 8 bases respectively, with 17 bases between them. The CDR3 runs to 15 residues. In DNA, the CDR3 is TGTGCCAGCAGTTTGCAGCCCTCCACCCTGGATGAGCAGTTCTTC. It codes for CASSLQPSTLDEQFF.

Comment on this clonotype: Given a much more abundant clone one base away, this may be a read error. This rearrangement joins TRBV20-1 to TRBJ1-5; D unclear. CDR1 and CDR2 (germline): DFQATT, SNEGSKA (reference sequence). This CDR3 is 11 amino acids long. The CDR3 bases are TGCAGTACTAGGGTCGAGAGGCTCCAGCATTTT. It codes for CSTRVERLQHF.

This clonotype has a count of ten or more. This chain links TRBV5-1 with TRBJ2-2; D is unclear. The germline V gene has CDR1 SGHRS and CDR2 YFSETQ. V lost 4 bases to trimming and J lost 0 bases, with 10 bases between them. The CDR3 spans 15 residues. CDR3 in DNA: TGCGCCAGCAGCGGAGACTCGACGAACACCGGGGAGCTGTTTTTT. Translated: CASSGDSTNTGELFF.

This clonotype has a handful of counts. The V call is TRBV7-6, the J call TRBJ1-2; the match to TRBD1 covers 7 bases. The CDR3 length is 16 residues. V shed 5 bases, J shed 1 base, and the junction held 10 bases outside the gene matches. The germline V gene has CDR1 SGHVS and CDR2 FNYEAQ. The CDR3 nucleotides read TGTGCCAGCAGCCCATTGGACAGGCCTGATAACTATGGCTACACCTTC. This translates into CASSPLDRPDNYGYTF.

This clonotype came up many times. This chain joins TRBV28 and TRBJ1-2; D possibly corresponds to TRBD1 (6 bases). The CDR3 consists of 13 residues. CDR1 MDHEN and CDR2 SYDVKM come from the germline V gene. Trimming cost V 7 bases and J 5 bases, with 14 bases left between them. The CDR3, as DNA: TGTGCCAGCACCCCTGGACAGAGGTATGGCTACACCTTC. It specifies CASTPGQRYGYTF.

A few counts support this clonotype. The rearrangement joins TRBV11-2 to TRBJ1-5; no firm D call. The CDR3 sequence is 17 residues long. Germline CDR1 reads SGHAT; CDR2 reads FQNNGV. Trimming removed 0 bases from V and 0 bases from J, with 12 bases in between. CDR3 sequence (DNA): TGTGCCAGCAGCTTAGAGGGTGGTTCGCATAGCAATCAGCCCCAGCATTTT. Translation: CASSLEGGSHSNQPQHF.

This clonotype was seen many times. V and J are TRBV27 and TRBJ2-3; D perhaps matches TRBD2 (6 bases). The CDR3 totals 15 residues. Trimming left V 4 bases short and J 5 bases short, with 16 bases between. The germline gives CDR1 MNHEY, CDR2 SMNVEV (reference sequence). CDR3 bases: TGTGCCAGCAGTTCCTTTATGAGGGGAGGAGATACGCAGTATTTT. Translation: CASSSFMRGGDTQYF.

This clonotype has only a few counts. V gene TRBV30 combines with J gene TRBJ2-1; TRBD1 aligns across 9 bases. V lost 4 bases and J lost 7; bases outside the gene matches: 2. Germline V lookup: CDR1 GTSNPN, CDR2 SVGIG (reference sequence). The CDR3 is made up of 12 amino acids. The CDR3 coding sequence is TGTGCCTGGAATGACAGGGGGAATGAGCAGTTCTTC. Amino acid sequence: CAWNDRGNEQFF. Variable domain in full (rest from reference TRBV30 and TRBJ2-1): SQTIHQWPATLVQPVGSPLSLECTVEGTSNPNLYWYRQAAGRGLQLLFYSVGIGQISSEVPQNLSASRPQDRQFILSSKKLLLSDSGFYLCAWNDRGNEQFFGPGTRLTVL.

In this sample, this clonotype turned up many times. The chain recombines TRBV7-6 with TRBJ2-5; D unresolved. CDR3 length: 14 amino acids. Germline V gives CDR1 SGHVS, CDR2 FNYEAQ. The V end lost 1 base, the J end lost 5 bases, and 11 bases lay between the germline ends. CDR3 in amino acids: CASSLGRVVETQYF. CDR3 DNA: TGTGCCAGCAGCTTAGGAAGGGTCGTCGAGACCCAGTACTTC.

This clonotype showed up many times. The genes are TRBV5-1 and TRBJ2-7, with a tentative D call TRBD1 (6 bases). V lost 3 bases, J lost 4 bases, and 11 bases lay in between. Per germline, CDR1 SGHRS and CDR2 YFSETQ. This CDR3 is built from 13 residues. This CDR3 reads CASSSAGEYEQYF. The CDR3 bases are TGCGCCAGCAGCTCGGCAGGGGAATACGAGCAGTACTTC.

This clonotype was detected only a few times. V usage is TRBV3-1 and J usage is TRBJ1-2, with 10 bases aligning to TRBD1. Trimming took 4 bases from V and 8 from J; bases not matched to a gene: 7. The germline V gene has CDR1 LGHDT and CDR2 YNNKEL (reference sequence). The length of the CDR3 is 14 residues. The DNA of the CDR3 is TGTGCCAGCAGCCCCTCGACAGGGGGCCTAGGCTACACCTTC. This encodes CASSPSTGGLGYTF.

There are many counts of this clonotype. V is TRBV29-1 and J is TRBJ2-2; tentatively, D is TRBD1 (6 bases). The germline gives CDR1 SQVTM, CDR2 ANQGSEA. This CDR3 has 12 amino acids. Deletions cut 4 bases from V and 7 bases from J, with 10 bases between. CDR3 nucleotide sequence: TGCAGCGTTGTACAGGGCGGCGGGGAGCTGTTTTTT. Protein: CSVVQGGGELFF.

The table lists this clonotype with many counts. This rearrangement joins TRBV18 to TRBJ2-3; 9 bases agree with TRBD1. The length of the CDR3 is 16 residues. V lost 3 bases, J lost 4 bases, and 8 bases stayed unmatched. The germline V gene has CDR1 KGHSH and CDR2 LQKENI. The CDR3 DNA is TGTGCCAGCTCACCGGTCGGGACAGGGTTGGCAGATACGCAGTATTTT. Protein sequence: CASSPVGTGLADTQYF.

This clonotype was counted many times. This chain connects TRBV19 to TRBJ2-1; D may be TRBD1 or TRBD2 (5 bases each). V was cut by 5 bases and J by 0 bases, with 11 bases left in between. The CDR3 is 15 residues long. CDR1 is LNHDA and CDR2 is SQIVND in the germline V gene (reference sequence). Here the CDR3 reads CASSWDANSYNEQFF. The CDR3 DNA reads as TGTGCCAGTAGTTGGGACGCTAACTCCTACAATGAGCAGTTCTTC.

At least ten counts were recorded for this clonotype. The rearrangement joins TRBV20-1 to TRBJ2-2, with 8 bases that match TRBD2. There are 14 residues in the CDR3. Germline V gene lookup returns CDR1 DFQATT and CDR2 SNEGSKA (reference sequence). Germline trimming cut 4 bases from V and 5 bases from J; bases unmatched to any gene: 6. The CDR3 loop reads CSATRGGGTGELFF. As DNA, the CDR3 is TGCAGTGCTACACGGGGGGGCGGTACCGGGGAGCTGTTTTTT.

This clonotype was seen repeatedly, ten times or more. V and J are TRBV5-1 and TRBJ1-3; D gene ambiguous. V lost 2 bases and J 7 bases, leaving 7 bases between the germline ends. This CDR3 spans 12 amino acids. Germline V gives CDR1 SGHRS, CDR2 YFSETQ. As DNA, the CDR3 is TGCGCCAGCAGCTTCAATCGGAACACCATATATTTT. Its protein is CASSFNRNTIYF. The full variable domain, rest sourced from reference TRBV5-1 and TRBJ1-3, is KAGVTQTPRYLIKTRGQQVTLSCSPISGHRSVSWYQQTPGQGLQFLFEYFSETQRNKGNFPGRFSGRQFSNSRSEMNVSTLELGDSALYLCASSFNRNTIYFGEGSWLTVV.

This clonotype was detected ten times or more. The DNA for the CDR3 is TGCAGTGCTCGAGGGGGCTCGTTCAATCAGCCCCAGCATTTT. Its protein product is CSARGGSFNQPQHF. This sequence joins TRBV20-1 and TRBJ1-5; 7 bases are a match to TRBD1. The CDR3 spans 14 residues. The V gene end was trimmed by 5 bases and the J gene end by 3 bases; junction bases not matched to a gene: 7. Germline values: CDR1 DFQATT, CDR2 SNEGSKA (reference sequence).

This clonotype was seen ten or more times. The rearrangement links TRBV5-6 to TRBJ2-1; 9 bases agree with TRBD1. V shed 6 bases, J shed 7 bases, and the junction held 11 bases outside the gene matches. The CDR3 is 15 amino acids. The V gene's germline CDR1 is SGHDT and CDR2 YYEEEE. The CDR3 sequence is CASTPGQGMWNEQFF. The CDR3 coding sequence is TGTGCCAGCACCCCCGGACAGGGGATGTGGAATGAGCAGTTCTTC.

The rearrangement links TRBV5-1 to TRBJ2-3; D unclear. The germline V gene encodes CDR1 SGHRS and CDR2 YFSETQ. V lost 0 bases and J 2 bases, leaving 10 bases between the germline ends. The CDR3 sequence is 15 residues long. The CDR3 coding sequence is TGCGCCAGCAGCTTGGATGGCAGGACCACAGATACGCAGTATTTT. Translated, it gives CASSLDGRTTDTQYF.

This rearrangement joins TRBV29-1 to TRBJ2-7; no clear D. The length of the CDR3 is 12 residues. Per germline, CDR1 SQVTM and CDR2 ANQGSEA. V was trimmed by 4 bases and J by 3 bases, leaving 10 bases between them. Here the CDR3 reads CSVARSNYEQYF. The CDR3 bases are TGCAGCGTTGCGCGCAGCAACTACGAGCAGTACTTC.